This record looks at one T cell receptor beta chain sequence and its context. Original processing notes: Reference gene primers were amplified, and this amplification served to estimate nucleated cell counts. Clones were read by immunoSEQ multiplex PCR, and TCRdb kept only the in-frame ones, dropping some. That table is the source of V, J and clone size, and D and trimming were worked out from the DNA. The data contain approximately 140,000 clones, about 86% of them singletons. These data come from a study of blood T cell repertoires in COVID-19. Study context: Sample material is recorded as cDNA or gDNA derived from T cells, B-cell-depleted T cells, or PBMCs.

The CDR3 totals 17 residues. Germline V lookup: CDR1 MNHEY, CDR2 SVGEGT. V lost 2 bases, J lost 0 bases, and 11 bases lay in between. This TCR was sampled from a man aged 70-80 years with acute or convalescent COVID-19. J is TRBJ2-6 and V is TRBV6-2 or TRBV6-3; tentatively, D is TRBD1 (6 bases). The material sequenced was peripheral blood. CDR3 amino acids: CASSYGSGASGANVLTF. The CDR3 DNA is TGTGCCAGCAGTTACGGGTCAGGGGCCTCTGGGGCCAACGTCCTGACTTTC.